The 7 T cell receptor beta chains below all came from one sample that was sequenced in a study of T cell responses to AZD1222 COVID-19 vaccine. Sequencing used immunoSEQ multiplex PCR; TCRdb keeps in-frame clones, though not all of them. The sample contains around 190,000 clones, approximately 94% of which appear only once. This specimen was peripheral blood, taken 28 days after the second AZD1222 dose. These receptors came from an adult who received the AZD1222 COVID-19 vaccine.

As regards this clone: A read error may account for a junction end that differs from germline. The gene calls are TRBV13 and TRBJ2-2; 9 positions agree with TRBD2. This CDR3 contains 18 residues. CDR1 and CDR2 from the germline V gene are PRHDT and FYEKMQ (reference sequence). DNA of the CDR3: TGTGCCAGCAGCCTAGGAAGGGGGCTAGCGGGATTCACCGGGGAGCTGTTTTTT. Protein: CASSLGRGLAGFTGELFF.

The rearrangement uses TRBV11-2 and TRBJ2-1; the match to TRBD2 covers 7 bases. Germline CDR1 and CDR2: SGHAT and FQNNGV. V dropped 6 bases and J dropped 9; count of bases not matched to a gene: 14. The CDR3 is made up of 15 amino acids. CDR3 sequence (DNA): TGTGCCAGCAGACGTGAGGCTGCGGGAGAGGGTGAGCAGTTCTTC. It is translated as CASRREAAGEGEQFF.

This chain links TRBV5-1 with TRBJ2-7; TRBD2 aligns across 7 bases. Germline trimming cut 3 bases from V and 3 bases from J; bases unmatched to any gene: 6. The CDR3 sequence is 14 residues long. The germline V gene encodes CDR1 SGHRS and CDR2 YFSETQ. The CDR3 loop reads CASSWTGGSYEQYF. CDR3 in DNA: TGCGCCAGCAGCTGGACTGGCGGGAGCTACGAGCAGTACTTC.

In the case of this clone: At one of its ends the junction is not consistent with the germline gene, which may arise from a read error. This CDR3 is CASSPGLGQRVLF. The CDR3 nucleotides are TGTGCCAGCAGCCCAGGGCTGGGACAGAGGGTCCTCTTC. The chain has TRBV7-9 and TRBJ2-1, with TRBD1 identical over 7 bases. The germline V gene has CDR1 SEHNR and CDR2 FQNEAQ (reference sequence). This CDR3 has 13 residues.

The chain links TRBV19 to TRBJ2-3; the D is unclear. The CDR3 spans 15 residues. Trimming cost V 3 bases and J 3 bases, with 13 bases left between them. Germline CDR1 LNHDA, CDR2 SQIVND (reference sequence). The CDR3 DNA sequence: TGTGCCAGTAGTATGGCCCAGAGAGGAACAGATACGCAGTATTTT. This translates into CASSMAQRGTDTQYF.

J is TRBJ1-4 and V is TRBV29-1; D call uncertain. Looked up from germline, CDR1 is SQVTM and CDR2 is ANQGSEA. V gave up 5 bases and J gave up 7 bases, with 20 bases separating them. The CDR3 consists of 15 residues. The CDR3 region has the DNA TGCAGCGTTAGCTTGTCCTCCAGCCTGGCTGAAAAACTGTTTTTT. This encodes CSVSLSSSLAEKLFF.

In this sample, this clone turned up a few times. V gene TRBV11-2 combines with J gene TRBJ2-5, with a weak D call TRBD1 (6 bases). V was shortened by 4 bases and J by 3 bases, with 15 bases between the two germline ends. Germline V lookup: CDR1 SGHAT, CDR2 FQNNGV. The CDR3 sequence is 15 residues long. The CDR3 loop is CASSSHTGTKETQYF. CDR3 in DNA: TGTGCCAGCAGCTCCCATACCGGGACAAAAGAGACCCAGTACTTC.